The 5 T cell receptor beta chains listed next were all sequenced from one sample in a study of T-cell memory formation after mild COVID-19. TCRdb used MiXCR to reprocess the 5' RACE reads, holding one entry per CDR3 protein. The sample consists of around 310,000 distinct CDR3 sequences, 20% to 25% of them appearing once. Specimen: PBMCs or a T cell subset sorted from them (not recorded which). The receptor source for this set is a man between 18 and 29 years old who had mild COVID-19 (a few samples of this study predate the infection). Cell type and time point are not known.

This clonotype was observed at least ten times. J is TRBJ2-2 and V is TRBV7-2; 8 nucleotides align to TRBD2. The CDR3 is 16 amino acids. Trimming took 5 bases from V and 7 from J; bases not matched to a gene: 12. Germline V lookup: CDR1 SGHTA, CDR2 FQGNSA. This chain's CDR3 is CASSPRLALIGGELFF. The CDR3 nucleotides read TGTGCCAGCAGCCCAAGACTAGCGCTCATTGGCGGGGAGCTGTTTTTT.

This clonotype occurred a few times. The rearrangement joins TRBV5-1 to TRBJ1-2; 9 bases agree with TRBD1. The CDR3 runs 17 residues. Germline CDR1 SGHRS, CDR2 YFSETQ. V lost 4 bases, J lost 6 bases, and 16 bases stayed unmatched. The DNA of the CDR3 is TGCGCCAGCAGCACCCCGACAGGGGGGTTGGTTTCGGATGGCTACACCTTC. Amino acid sequence: CASSTPTGGLVSDGYTF.

The chain couples TRBV11-3 to TRBJ2-4; 8 nucleotides align to TRBD1. J lost 9 bases, V lost 5 bases, and 3 bases had no gene match. Germline-derived CDR1 and CDR2 are SGHNT and YENEEA. This CDR3 comprises 12 residues. CDR3 sequence: CASSPGQGIQYF. CDR3 nucleotides: TGTGCCAGCAGCCCCGGACAGGGCATTCAGTACTTC.

In its sample, this clonotype was seen a few times. J is TRBJ1-1 and V is TRBV5-6; D unclear. Trimming removed 0 bases at V and 1 base at J, with 4 bases between. The CDR3 length is 13 residues. From germline, CDR1 is SGHDT and CDR2 YYEEEE. The CDR3 region has the DNA TGTGCCAGCAGCTTGGAAAGGAACACTGAAGCTTTCTTT. The encoded protein is CASSLERNTEAFF.

The chain couples TRBV7-9 to TRBJ2-7, with D tentatively TRBD1 (6 bases). Looked up from germline, CDR1 is SEHNR and CDR2 is FQNEAQ (reference sequence). The V end lost 0 bases, the J end lost 0 bases, and 15 bases lay between the germline ends. The CDR3 totals 17 residues. The CDR3 loop is CASSLARLRDNSYEQYF. CDR3 coding DNA: TGTGCCAGCAGCTTAGCTAGGCTCCGGGACAACTCCTACGAGCAGTACTTC. Filled out from reference TRBV7-9 and TRBJ2-7, the complete variable domain reads DTGVSQNPRHKITKRGQNVTFRCDPISEHNRLYWYRQTLGQGPEFLTYFQNEAQLEKSRLLSDRFSAERPKGSFSTLEIQRTEQGDSAMYLCASSLARLRDNSYEQYFGPGTRLTVT.